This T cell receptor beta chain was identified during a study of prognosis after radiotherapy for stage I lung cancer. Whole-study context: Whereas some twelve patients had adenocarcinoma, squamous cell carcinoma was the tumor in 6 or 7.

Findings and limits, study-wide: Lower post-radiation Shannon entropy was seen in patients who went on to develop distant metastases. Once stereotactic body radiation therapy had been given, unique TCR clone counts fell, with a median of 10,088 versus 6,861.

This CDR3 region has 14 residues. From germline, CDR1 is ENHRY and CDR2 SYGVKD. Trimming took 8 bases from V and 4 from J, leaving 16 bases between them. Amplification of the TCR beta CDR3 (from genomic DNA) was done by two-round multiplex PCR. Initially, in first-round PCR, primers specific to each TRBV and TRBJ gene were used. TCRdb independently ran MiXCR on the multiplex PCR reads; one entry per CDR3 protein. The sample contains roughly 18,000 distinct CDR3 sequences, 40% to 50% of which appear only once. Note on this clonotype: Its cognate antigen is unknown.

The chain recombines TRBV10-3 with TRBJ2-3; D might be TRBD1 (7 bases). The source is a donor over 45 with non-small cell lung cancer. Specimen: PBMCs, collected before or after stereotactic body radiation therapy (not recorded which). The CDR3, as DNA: TGTGCCATCGGGGAGACAGGGAGGCCAGATACGCAGTATTTT. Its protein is CAIGETGRPDTQYF.